The 13 T cell receptor beta chains reported below all come from one sample, sequenced in a study of T-cell memory formation after mild COVID-19. Each CDR3 protein gets one entry after TCRdb re-called the 5' RACE reads with MiXCR. Counted here are 92,000 or so distinct CDR3 sequences, about 15% occurring once; the ten biggest clones make up 39%. The sequenced sample consisted of PBMCs or a T cell subset sorted from them (not recorded which). Receptors were obtained from a man aged 18 to 30 who had mild COVID-19 (a few samples of this study predate the infection). Cell type and time point are not known.

The rearrangement joins TRBV5-4 to TRBJ2-7, with D tentatively TRBD2 (6 bases). Between the trimmed V and J ends, which lost 7 bases and 1 base, there was a span of 21 bases. In germline, CDR1 is SGHNT, CDR2 YYREEE (reference sequence). This CDR3 has 16 amino acids. CDR3 region: CASPPVLDGGSYEQYF. The CDR3 coding sequence is TGTGCCAGCCCCCCCGTCCTGGACGGGGGTTCCTACGAGCAGTACTTC.

This clonotype showed up just a few times. The chain carries TRBV2 and TRBJ2-7, with D perhaps matching TRBD2 (5 bases). This CDR3 has 12 amino acids. V shed 8 bases and J shed 0 bases, with 8 bases lying between them. Germline V gene data show CDR1 as SNHLY and CDR2 as FYNNEI. CDR3 coding DNA: TGTGCCAGCCATCGGGGCTCCTACGAGCAGTACGTC. It codes for CASHRGSYEQYV.

This clonotype has ten or more counts. The DNA of the CDR3 is TGTGCCAGCAAGCCGGACCGGGGGAGTGACCAGTACTTC. This codes for CASKPDRGSDQYF. The rearrangement links TRBV6-2 or TRBV6-3 to TRBJ2-5; possible D gene TRBD2, 6 bases. The CDR3 covers 13 residues. Germline CDR1 MNHEY, CDR2 SVGEGT. V gave up 7 bases and J gave up 10 bases, with 19 bases separating them.

The chain links TRBV7-9 to TRBJ2-1; 8 positions match TRBD1. The V segment lost 6 bases and the J segment 9 bases; nucleotides outside the gene matches: 7. This CDR3 spans 13 amino acids. Germline V gives CDR1 SEHNR, CDR2 FQNEAQ (reference sequence). CDR3 protein: CASRDRVDGEQFF. CDR3 in DNA: TGTGCCAGCAGGGACAGGGTTGATGGTGAGCAGTTCTTC.

This clonotype was seen repeatedly, ten times or more. CDR3 nucleotides: TGCGCCAGCAGCGCAGGGGGGACTGAAGCTTTCTTT. Residues: CASSAGGTEAFF. The V call is TRBV4-1, the J call TRBJ1-1, with 7 bases aligning to TRBD1. Per germline, CDR1 MGHRA and CDR2 YSYEKL. The CDR3 totals 12 residues. The ends lost 5 bases at V and 5 bases at J; junction bases unmatched: 2.

The chain uses TRBV9 and TRBJ1-2; D unclear. Trimming left V 0 bases short and J 7 bases short, with 19 bases between. CDR3 length equals 16 residues. The germline CDR1 and CDR2 sequences are SGDLS and YYNGEE. CDR3 sequence reads: CASSVGSGSVGVGYTF. Written as DNA, the CDR3 is TGTGCCAGCAGCGTAGGAAGTGGATCCGTCGGGGTTGGCTACACCTTC.

The chain links TRBV5-1 to TRBJ2-5; TRBD1 agrees at 7 bases. Germline CDR1 reads SGHRS; CDR2 reads YFSETQ. The CDR3 length is 13 residues. With 4 bases clipped from V and 4 bases from J, the junction kept 4 bases outside the gene matches. The CDR3 sequence: CASSQTGVETQYF. The CDR3, as DNA: TGCGCCAGCAGCCAAACAGGGGTAGAGACCCAGTACTTC. The full variable domain, its missing parts supplied by reference TRBV5-1 and TRBJ2-5, is KAGVTQTPRYLIKTRGQQVTLSCSPISGHRSVSWYQQTPGQGLQFLFEYFSETQRNKGNFPGRFSGRQFSNSRSEMNVSTLELGDSALYLCASSQTGVETQYFGPGTRLLVL.

This clonotype was picked up a small number of times. The rearrangement joins TRBV27 to TRBJ1-5; D remains unclear. This CDR3 spans 13 amino acids. Trimming shortened V by 5 bases and J by 6 bases, and 11 bases separated the two germline ends. The germline CDR1 and CDR2 sequences are MNHEY and SMNVEV (reference sequence). The DNA for the CDR3 is TGTGCCAGCAGTCCCAACATGGTTCAGCCCCAGCATTTT. Residues: CASSPNMVQPQHF.

The rearrangement links TRBV6-4 to TRBJ2-2, with D perhaps TRBD1 (6 bases). Trimming took 6 bases from V and 5 from J, leaving 13 bases between them. The CDR3 covers 14 residues. Looked up from germline, CDR1 is MRHNA and CDR2 is SNTAGT. This chain's CDR3 is CASSLGQSTGELFF. As DNA, the CDR3 is TGTGCCAGCAGCCTCGGACAGTCAACCGGGGAGCTGTTTTTT.

The genes are TRBV7-3 and TRBJ2-2, with TRBD2 identical over 10 bases. This CDR3 has 17 residues. CDR1 is SGHTA, CDR2 FQGTGA, per germline. The junction had 9 bases not matched to a gene; V was cut back by 5 bases and J by 3 bases. The CDR3 protein is CASSTSGTSVYTGELFF. CDR3 DNA sequence: TGTGCCAGCAGCACCTCCGGGACTAGCGTTTACACCGGGGAGCTGTTTTTT.

V is TRBV15 and J is TRBJ2-7; D perhaps matches TRBD1 (5 bases). The CDR3 covers 13 residues. CDR1 and CDR2 from the germline V gene are LNHNV and YYDKDF (reference sequence). The germline V and J ends were trimmed by 4 bases and 6 bases, with 13 bases remaining between them. The chain's CDR3 is CATSITGALEQYV. As DNA, the CDR3 is TGTGCCACCAGCATCACTGGGGCCCTCGAGCAGTACGTC.

This clonotype was seen repeatedly, ten times or more. V is TRBV11-2 and J is TRBJ2-1, with 10 bases identical to TRBD1. The CDR3 runs 13 residues. CDR1 is SGHAT, CDR2 FQNNGV, per germline. J lost 8 bases, V lost 4 bases, and 2 bases had no gene match. The CDR3 nucleotides are TGTGCCAGCAGCTCGACAGGGGGCGATGAGCAGTTCTTC. Translating gives CASSSTGGDEQFF.

This clonotype has more than one count but fewer than ten. This rearrangement joins TRBV5-1 to TRBJ1-1, with D perhaps matching TRBD1 (5 bases). This CDR3 is 15 amino acids long. The V gene lost 2 bases and the J gene lost 4 bases, with 15 bases spanning the gap. Germline CDR1 SGHRS, CDR2 YFSETQ. The CDR3 spells CASSFSTARGTEAFF. CDR3 DNA sequence: TGCGCCAGCAGCTTTTCGACAGCCCGAGGCACTGAAGCTTTCTTT.